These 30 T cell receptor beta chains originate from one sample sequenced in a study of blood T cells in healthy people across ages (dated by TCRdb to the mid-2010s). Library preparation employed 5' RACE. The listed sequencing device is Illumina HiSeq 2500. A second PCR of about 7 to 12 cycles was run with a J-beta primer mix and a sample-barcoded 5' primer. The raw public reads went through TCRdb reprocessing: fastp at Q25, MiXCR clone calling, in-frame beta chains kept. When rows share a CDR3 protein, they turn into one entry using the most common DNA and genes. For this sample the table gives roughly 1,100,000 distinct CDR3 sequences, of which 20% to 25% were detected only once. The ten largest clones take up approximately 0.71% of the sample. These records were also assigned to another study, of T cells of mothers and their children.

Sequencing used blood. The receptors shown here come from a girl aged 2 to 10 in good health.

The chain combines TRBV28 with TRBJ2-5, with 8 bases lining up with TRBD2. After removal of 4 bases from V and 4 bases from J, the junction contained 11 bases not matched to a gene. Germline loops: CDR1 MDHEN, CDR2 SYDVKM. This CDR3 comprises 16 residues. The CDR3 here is CASSSIGRLAGETQYF. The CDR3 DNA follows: TGTGCCAGCAGTTCCATAGGTCGGCTAGCGGGAGAGACCCAGTACTTC. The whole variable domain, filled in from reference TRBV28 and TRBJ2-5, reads DVKVTQSSRYLVKRTGEKVFLECVQDMDHENMFWYRQDPGLGLRLIYFSYDVKMKEKGDIPEGYSVSREKKERFSLILESASTNQTSMYLCASSSIGRLAGETQYFGPGTRLLVL.

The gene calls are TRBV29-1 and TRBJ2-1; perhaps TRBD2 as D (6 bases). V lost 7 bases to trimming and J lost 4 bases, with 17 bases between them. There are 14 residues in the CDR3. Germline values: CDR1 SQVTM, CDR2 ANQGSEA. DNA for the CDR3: TGCAGCGCCACCCCGGAACTAGCATACAATGAGCAGTTCTTC. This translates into CSATPELAYNEQFF.

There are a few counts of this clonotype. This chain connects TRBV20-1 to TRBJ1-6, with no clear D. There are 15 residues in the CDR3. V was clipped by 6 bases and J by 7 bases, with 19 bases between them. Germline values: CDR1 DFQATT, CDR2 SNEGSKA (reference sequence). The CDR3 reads CSAPREGSWNSPLHF. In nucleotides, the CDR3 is TGCAGTGCACCGAGGGAGGGCAGTTGGAATTCACCCCTCCACTTT.

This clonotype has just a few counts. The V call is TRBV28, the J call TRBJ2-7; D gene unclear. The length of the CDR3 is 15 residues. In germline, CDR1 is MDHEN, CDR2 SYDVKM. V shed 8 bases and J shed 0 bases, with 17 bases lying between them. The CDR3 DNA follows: TGTGCCAGCCACTCGGCCTACAGTAGCTCCTACGAGCAGTACTTC. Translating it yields CASHSAYSSSYEQYF.

The CDR3 DNA sequence: TGTGCCAGCAGCTTAGGGACTAACGGAAAAGAGACCCAGTACTTC. This codes for CASSLGTNGKETQYF. This chain connects TRBV11-2 to TRBJ2-5; perhaps TRBD2 as D (6 bases). Germline CDR1 and CDR2: SGHAT and FQNNGV. The CDR3 spans 15 residues. V dropped 1 base and J dropped 3 bases, with 12 bases sitting between them.

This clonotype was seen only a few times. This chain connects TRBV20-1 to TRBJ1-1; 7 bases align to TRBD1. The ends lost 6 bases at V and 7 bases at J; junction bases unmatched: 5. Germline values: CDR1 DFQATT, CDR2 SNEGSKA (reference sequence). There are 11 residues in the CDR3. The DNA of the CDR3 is TGCAGTGCGCCCGGGACAGTTGAAGCTTTCTTT. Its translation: CSAPGTVEAFF.

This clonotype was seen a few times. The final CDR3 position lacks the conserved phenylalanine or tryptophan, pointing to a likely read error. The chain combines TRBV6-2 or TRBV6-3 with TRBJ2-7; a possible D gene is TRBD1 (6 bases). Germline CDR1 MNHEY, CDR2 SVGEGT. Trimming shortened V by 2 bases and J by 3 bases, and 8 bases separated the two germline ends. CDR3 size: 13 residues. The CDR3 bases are TGTGCCAGCAGTTACCGGGACAACTACGAGCAGTACCTC. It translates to CASSYRDNYEQYL.

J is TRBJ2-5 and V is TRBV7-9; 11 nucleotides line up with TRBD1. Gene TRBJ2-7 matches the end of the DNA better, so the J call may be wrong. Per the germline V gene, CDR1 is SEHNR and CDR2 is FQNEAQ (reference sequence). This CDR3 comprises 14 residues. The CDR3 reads CASPPGQGGDEQYF. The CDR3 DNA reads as TGTGCCAGCCCCCCGGGACAGGGGGGTGACGAGCAGTACTTC.

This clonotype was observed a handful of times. CDR3 amino acids: CSAPTVAYGYTF. As DNA, the CDR3 is TGCAGTGCGCCGACAGTCGCCTATGGCTACACCTTC. The J gene is TRBJ1-2, the V gene TRBV20-1, with D maybe TRBD1 (5 bases). V lost 6 bases to trimming and J lost 4 bases, with 12 bases between them. The CDR3 loop spans 12 amino acids. Germline V gene data show CDR1 as DFQATT and CDR2 as SNEGSKA (reference sequence).

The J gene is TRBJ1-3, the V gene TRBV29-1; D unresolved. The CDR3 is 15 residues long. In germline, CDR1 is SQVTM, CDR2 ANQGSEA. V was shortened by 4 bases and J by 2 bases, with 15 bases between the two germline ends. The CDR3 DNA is TGCAGCGTTGTTGACGGTGACACCCCTGGAAACACCATATATTTT. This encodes CSVVDGDTPGNTIYF.

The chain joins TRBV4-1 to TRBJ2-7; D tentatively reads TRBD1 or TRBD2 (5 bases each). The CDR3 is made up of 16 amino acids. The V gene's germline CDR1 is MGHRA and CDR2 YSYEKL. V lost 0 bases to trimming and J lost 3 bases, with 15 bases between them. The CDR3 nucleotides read TGCGCCAGCAGCCAAGATTGGCTAGCTGGGGGCTACGAGCAGTACTTC. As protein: CASSQDWLAGGYEQYF.

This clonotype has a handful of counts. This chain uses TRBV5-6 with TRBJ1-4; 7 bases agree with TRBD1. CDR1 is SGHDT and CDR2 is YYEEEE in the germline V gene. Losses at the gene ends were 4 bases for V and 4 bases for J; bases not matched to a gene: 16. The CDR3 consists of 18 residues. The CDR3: CASSAGDSNWPDNEKLFF. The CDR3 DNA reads TGTGCCAGCAGCGCGGGGGACAGTAACTGGCCCGATAATGAAAAACTGTTTTTT.

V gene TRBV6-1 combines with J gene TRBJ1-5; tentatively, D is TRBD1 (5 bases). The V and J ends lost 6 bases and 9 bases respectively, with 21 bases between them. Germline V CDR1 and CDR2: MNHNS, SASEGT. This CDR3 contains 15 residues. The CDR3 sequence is CASSFPQGHVGPQHF. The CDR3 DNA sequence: TGTGCCAGCAGCTTCCCCCAGGGCCACGTAGGGCCCCAGCATTTT.

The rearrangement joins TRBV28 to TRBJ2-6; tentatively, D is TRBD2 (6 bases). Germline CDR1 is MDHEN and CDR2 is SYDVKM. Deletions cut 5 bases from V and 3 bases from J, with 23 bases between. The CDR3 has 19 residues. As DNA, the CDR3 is TGTGCCAGCAGTACCCTGGGACGAGCGGGCTTGAGTGGGGCCAACGTCCTGACTTTC. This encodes CASSTLGRAGLSGANVLTF.

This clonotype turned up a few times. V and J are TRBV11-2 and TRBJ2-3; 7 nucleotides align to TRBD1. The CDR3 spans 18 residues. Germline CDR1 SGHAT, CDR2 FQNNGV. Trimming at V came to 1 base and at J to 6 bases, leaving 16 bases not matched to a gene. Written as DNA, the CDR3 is TGTGCCAGCAGCTTAGGATGGTCCGACAGGGACAGCCAGGATACGCAGTATTTT. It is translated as CASSLGWSDRDSQDTQYF.

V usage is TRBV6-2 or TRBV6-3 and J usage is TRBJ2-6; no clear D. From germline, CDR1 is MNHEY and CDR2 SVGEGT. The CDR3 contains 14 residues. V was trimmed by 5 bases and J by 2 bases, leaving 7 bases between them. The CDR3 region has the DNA TGTGCCAGCAGTATAGCACCTGGGGCCAACGTCCTGACTTTC. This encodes CASSIAPGANVLTF.

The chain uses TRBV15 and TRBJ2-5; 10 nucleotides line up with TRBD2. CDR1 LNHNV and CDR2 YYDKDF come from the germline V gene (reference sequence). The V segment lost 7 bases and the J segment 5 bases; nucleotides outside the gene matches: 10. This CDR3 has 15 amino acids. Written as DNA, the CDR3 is TGTGCCACCACGCCCACTCCGGGACTAGCGGAGACCCAGTACTTC. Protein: CATTPTPGLAETQYF.

This CDR3 reads CAISRDSSYEQYF. Here the CDR3 DNA reads TGTGCCATCAGCCGGGACAGCTCCTACGAGCAGTACTTC. This chain links TRBV10-3 with TRBJ2-7; 7 nucleotides line up with TRBD1. The J segment lost 0 bases and the V segment lost 6 bases, leaving 2 bases of the junction unmatched. Germline values: CDR1 ENHRY, CDR2 SYGVKD. CDR3 size: 13 residues.

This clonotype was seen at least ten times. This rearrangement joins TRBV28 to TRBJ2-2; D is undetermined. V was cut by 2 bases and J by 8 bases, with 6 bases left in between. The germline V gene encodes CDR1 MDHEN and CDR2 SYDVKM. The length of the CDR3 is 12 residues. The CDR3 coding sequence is TGTGCCAGCAGTTTAATTTCGGGGGAGCTGTTTTTT. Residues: CASSLISGELFF.

CDR3 residues: CASSLVGAGSTDTQYF. Here the CDR3 DNA reads TGTGCCAGCAGCTTAGTCGGGGCGGGGAGCACAGATACGCAGTATTTT. The rearrangement joins TRBV7-2 to TRBJ2-3, with D maybe TRBD2 (6 bases). Per the germline V gene, CDR1 is SGHTA and CDR2 is FQGNSA. With 1 base removed from V and 0 bases from J, the gap between germline ends came to 11 bases. The CDR3 has 16 amino acids.

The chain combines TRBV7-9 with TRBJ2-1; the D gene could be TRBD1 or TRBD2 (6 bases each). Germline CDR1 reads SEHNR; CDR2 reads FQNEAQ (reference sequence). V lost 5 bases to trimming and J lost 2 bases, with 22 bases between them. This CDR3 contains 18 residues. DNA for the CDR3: TGTGCCAGCAGCCCGTGGGGGGTGCAACAGGGACCCTACAATGAGCAGTTCTTC. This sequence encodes CASSPWGVQQGPYNEQFF.

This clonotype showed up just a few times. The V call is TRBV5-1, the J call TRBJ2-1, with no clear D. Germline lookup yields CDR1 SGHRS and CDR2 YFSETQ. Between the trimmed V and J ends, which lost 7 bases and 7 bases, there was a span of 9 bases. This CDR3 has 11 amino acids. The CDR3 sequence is CASLGLNEQFF. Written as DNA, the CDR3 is TGCGCCAGCTTAGGATTGAATGAGCAGTTCTTC.

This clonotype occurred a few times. This CDR3 is CASSVSNTGELFF. The CDR3 coding sequence is TGTGCCAGCAGCGTATCCAACACCGGGGAGCTGTTTTTT. The J gene is TRBJ2-2, the V gene TRBV9; D unclear. The CDR3 consists of 13 residues. The germline V gene encodes CDR1 SGDLS and CDR2 YYNGEE. V lost 1 base and J 2 bases, leaving 3 bases between the germline ends.

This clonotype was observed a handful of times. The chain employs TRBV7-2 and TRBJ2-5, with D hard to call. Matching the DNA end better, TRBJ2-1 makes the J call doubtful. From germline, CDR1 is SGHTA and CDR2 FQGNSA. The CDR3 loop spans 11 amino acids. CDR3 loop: CASSLTAEQFF. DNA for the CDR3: TGTGCCAGCAGCTTAACAGCGGAGCAGTTCTTC.

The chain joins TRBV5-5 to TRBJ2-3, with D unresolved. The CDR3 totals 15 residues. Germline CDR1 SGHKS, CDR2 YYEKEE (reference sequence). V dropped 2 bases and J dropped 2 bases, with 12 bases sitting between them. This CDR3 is CASSFPSPFTDTQYF. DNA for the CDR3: TGTGCCAGCAGCTTTCCCTCTCCCTTCACAGATACGCAGTATTTT.

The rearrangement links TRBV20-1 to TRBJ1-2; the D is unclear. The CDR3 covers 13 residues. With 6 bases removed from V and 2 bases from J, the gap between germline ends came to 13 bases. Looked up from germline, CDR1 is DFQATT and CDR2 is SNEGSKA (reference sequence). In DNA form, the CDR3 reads TGCAGTGCCGTTCCACGAGGAAACTATGGCTACACCTTC. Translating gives CSAVPRGNYGYTF.

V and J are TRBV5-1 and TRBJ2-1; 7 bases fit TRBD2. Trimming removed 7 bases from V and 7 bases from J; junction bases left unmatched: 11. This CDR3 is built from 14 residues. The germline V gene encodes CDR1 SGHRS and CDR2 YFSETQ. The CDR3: CASGWMVGGNEQFF. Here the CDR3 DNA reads TGCGCCAGCGGTTGGATGGTCGGGGGGAATGAGCAGTTCTTC.

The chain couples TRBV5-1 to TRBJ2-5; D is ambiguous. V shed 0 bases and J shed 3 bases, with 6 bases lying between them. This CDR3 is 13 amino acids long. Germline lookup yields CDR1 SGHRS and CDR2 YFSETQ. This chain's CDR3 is CASSLAAEETQYF. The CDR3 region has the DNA TGCGCCAGCAGCTTGGCGGCTGAAGAGACCCAGTACTTC.

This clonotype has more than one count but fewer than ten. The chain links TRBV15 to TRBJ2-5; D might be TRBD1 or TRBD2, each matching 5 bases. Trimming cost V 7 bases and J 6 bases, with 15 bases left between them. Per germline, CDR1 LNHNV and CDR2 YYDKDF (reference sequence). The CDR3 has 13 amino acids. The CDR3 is CATMAAPGQTQYF. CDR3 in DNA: TGTGCCACCATGGCAGCTCCGGGGCAGACCCAGTACTTC.

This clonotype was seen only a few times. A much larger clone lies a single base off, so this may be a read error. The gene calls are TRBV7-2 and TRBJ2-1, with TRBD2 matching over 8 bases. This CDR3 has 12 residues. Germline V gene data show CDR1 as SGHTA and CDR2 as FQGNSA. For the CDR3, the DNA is TGTGCCGGCAGCCCGGGGGGGAATGAGCAGTTCTTC. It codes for CAGSPGGNEQFF.